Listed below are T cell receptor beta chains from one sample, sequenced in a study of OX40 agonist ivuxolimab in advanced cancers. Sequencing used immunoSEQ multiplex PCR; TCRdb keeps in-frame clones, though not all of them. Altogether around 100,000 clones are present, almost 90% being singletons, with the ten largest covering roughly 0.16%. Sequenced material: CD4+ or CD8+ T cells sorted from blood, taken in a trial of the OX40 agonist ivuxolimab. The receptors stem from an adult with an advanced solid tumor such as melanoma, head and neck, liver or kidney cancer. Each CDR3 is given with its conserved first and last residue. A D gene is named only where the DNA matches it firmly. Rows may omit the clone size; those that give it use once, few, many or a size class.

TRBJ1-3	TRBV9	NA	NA	CASSVDSTNTIYF	TGTGCCAGCAGCGTGGACTCTACAAACACCATATATTTT
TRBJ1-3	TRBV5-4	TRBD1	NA	CASRATGGERNTIYF	TGTGCCAGCAGGGCGACAGGGGGAGAGAGAAACACCATATATTTT
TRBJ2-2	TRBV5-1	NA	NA	CASSLPGELFF	TGCGCCAGCAGCTTGCCCGGGGAGCTGTTTTTT
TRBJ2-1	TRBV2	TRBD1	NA	CASSAHRGNEQFF	TGTGCCAGCAGTGCACACAGGGGGAATGAGCAGTTCTTC
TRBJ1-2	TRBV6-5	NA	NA	CASSYSSGPLWGYTF	TGTGCCAGCAGTTACTCGTCAGGGCCCCTATGGGGCTACACCTTC
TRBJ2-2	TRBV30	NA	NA	CAWSPPPGARTGELFF	TGTGCCTGGAGTCCTCCTCCGGGGGCGCGAACCGGGGAGCTGTTTTTT
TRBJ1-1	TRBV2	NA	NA	CASSPRRGAFF	TGTGCCAGCAGTCCAAGGCGGGGCGCTTTCTTT
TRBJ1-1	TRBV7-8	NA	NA	CASNPDGTRNTEAFF	TGTGCCAGCAACCCAGATGGGACCAGGAACACTGAAGCTTTCTTT
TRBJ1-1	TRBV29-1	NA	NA	CSVDTEAFF	TGCAGCGTTGATACTGAAGCTTTCTTT
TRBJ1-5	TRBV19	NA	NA	CASSIAGVSNQPQHF	TGTGCCAGTAGTATAGCAGGGGTTAGCAATCAGCCCCAGCATTTT
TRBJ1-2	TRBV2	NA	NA	CASITARVDSYGYTF	TGTGCCAGCATCACTGCGCGGGTAGATAGCTATGGCTACACCTTC
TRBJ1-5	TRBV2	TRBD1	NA	CASRRDREGSQPQHF	TGTGCCAGCAGGCGGGACAGGGAGGGTTCTCAGCCCCAGCATTTT
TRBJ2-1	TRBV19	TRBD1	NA	CASSPDRAAYNEQFF	TGTGCCAGTAGTCCCGACAGGGCGGCCTACAATGAGCAGTTCTTC
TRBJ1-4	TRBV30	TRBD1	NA	CAWSGGTGPYEKLFF	TGTGCCTGGAGTGGGGGGACAGGGCCTTATGAAAAACTGTTTTTT
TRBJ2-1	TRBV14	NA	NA	CASSPTGAPYNEQFF	TGTGCCAGCAGTCCTACCGGGGCCCCCTACAATGAGCAGTTCTTC
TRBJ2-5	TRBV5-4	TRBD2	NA	CASSLAGVAGAQETQYF	TGTGCCAGCAGCTTGGCCGGAGTAGCGGGGGCACAAGAGACCCAGTACTTC
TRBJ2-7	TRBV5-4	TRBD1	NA	CASSLPGTGGYEQYF	TGTGCCAGCAGCTTGCCGGGGACAGGGGGCTACGAGCAGTACTTC
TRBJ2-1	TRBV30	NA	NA	CAWGYRPHNEQFF	TGTGCCTGGGGCTATCGACCGCACAATGAGCAGTTCTTC
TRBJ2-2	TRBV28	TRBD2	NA	CASKAGGSTGELFF	TGTGCCAGCAAAGCGGGAGGGTCCACCGGGGAGCTGTTTTTT
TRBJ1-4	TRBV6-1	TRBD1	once	CASRSGQGFNEKLFF	TGTGCCAGCAGATCGGGACAGGGCTTTAATGAAAAACTGTTTTTT
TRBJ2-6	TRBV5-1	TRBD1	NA	CASSLWAGGIGSGANVLTF	TGCGCCAGCAGCTTGTGGGCAGGGGGCATAGGATCTGGGGCCAACGTCCTGACTTTC
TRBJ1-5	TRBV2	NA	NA	CASSERAPSNQPQHF	TGTGCCAGCAGTGAAAGGGCTCCTAGCAATCAGCCCCAGCATTTT
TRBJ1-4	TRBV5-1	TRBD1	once	CASSGDSREKLFF	TGCGCCAGCAGCGGGGACAGTCGCGAAAAACTGTTTTTT
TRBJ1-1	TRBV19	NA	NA	CASSIDRIGGTEAFF	TGTGCCAGTAGTATAGATCGGATAGGGGGCACTGAAGCTTTCTTT
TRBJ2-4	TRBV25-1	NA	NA	CASSGDGRENIQYF	TGTGCCAGCAGTGGGGACGGGAGAGAAAACATTCAGTACTTC
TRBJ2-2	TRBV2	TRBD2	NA	CASKFSGSLGTGELFF	TGTGCCAGCAAGTTTAGCGGGAGTCTGGGCACCGGGGAGCTGTTTTTT
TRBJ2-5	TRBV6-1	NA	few	CASSEGGGGLETQYF	TGTGCCAGCAGTGAAGGTGGGGGGGGGCTCGAGACCCAGTACTTC
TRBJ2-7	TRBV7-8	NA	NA	CASSLVALGYEQYF	TGTGCCAGCAGCTTAGTGGCGTTGGGGTACGAGCAGTACTTC
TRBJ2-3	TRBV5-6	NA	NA	CASSLPRSTDTQYF	TGTGCCAGCAGCTTGCCTAGGTCCACAGATACGCAGTATTTT
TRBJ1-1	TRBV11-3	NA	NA	CASSSNPTENTEAFF	TGTGCCAGCAGCTCAAACCCAACGGAGAACACTGAAGCTTTCTTT
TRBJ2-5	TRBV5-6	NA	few	CASSFTGRQETQYF	TGTGCCAGCAGCTTTACAGGGAGACAAGAGACCCAGTACTTC
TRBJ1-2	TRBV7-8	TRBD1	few	CASSSRTGHGYTF	TGTGCCAGCAGCTCCCGGACAGGGCATGGCTACACCTTC
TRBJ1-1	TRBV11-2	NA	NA	CASSSYGQTEAFF	TGTGCCAGCAGCAGCTATGGACAGACTGAAGCTTTCTTT
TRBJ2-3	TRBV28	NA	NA	CASSLYGTRTDTQYF	TGTGCCAGCAGTTTATACGGGACCCGCACAGATACGCAGTATTTT
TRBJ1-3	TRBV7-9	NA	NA	CASSLGRGSGNTIYF	TGTGCCAGCAGCTTAGGCAGGGGCTCTGGAAACACCATATATTTT
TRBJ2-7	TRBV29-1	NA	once	CSVDDRMGYEQYF	TGCAGCGTAGACGACAGGATGGGGTACGAGCAGTACTTC
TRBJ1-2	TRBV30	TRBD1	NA	CAWGRGPGYGYTF	TGTGCCTGGGGGAGGGGGCCGGGGTATGGCTACACCTTC
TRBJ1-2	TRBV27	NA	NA	CASSLSSLMGGYTF	TGTGCCAGCAGTTTATCTTCCCTCATGGGCGGCTACACCTTC
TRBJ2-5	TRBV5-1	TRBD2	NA	CASSLVAGPTETQYF	TGCGCCAGCAGCTTGGTAGCGGGACCCACGGAGACCCAGTACTTC
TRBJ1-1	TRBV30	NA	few	CAWSRGQKHEAFF	TGTGCCTGGAGCCGGGGCCAGAAACATGAAGCTTTCTTT
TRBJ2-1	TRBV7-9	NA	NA	CASSSNKRGVGFSDEQFF	TGTGCCAGCAGCTCGAACAAGCGTGGAGTGGGTTTTAGCGATGAGCAGTTCTTC
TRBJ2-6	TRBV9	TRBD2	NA	CASSVGPGLAGGGQGANVLTF	TGTGCCAGCAGCGTAGGACCGGGACTAGCGGGAGGGGGACAAGGGGCCAACGTCCTGACTTTC
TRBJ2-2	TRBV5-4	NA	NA	CAIQSQRDRNTGELFF	TGTGCCATTCAGAGCCAGCGAGACAGAAACACCGGGGAGCTGTTTTTT
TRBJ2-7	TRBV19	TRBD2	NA	CASSGSGTSGYEQYF	TGTGCCAGTAGTGGCTCCGGGACTAGCGGCTACGAGCAGTACTTC
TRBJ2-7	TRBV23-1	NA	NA	CASTPGPSYEQYF	TGCGCCAGTACGCCGGGACCTTCGTACGAGCAGTACTTC
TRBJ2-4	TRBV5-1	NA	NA	CASSLEPAKNIQYF	TGCGCCAGCAGCTTGGAACCAGCCAAAAACATTCAGTACTTC
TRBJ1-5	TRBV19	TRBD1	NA	CASSIDSGTGGNQPQHF	TGTGCCAGTAGTATAGACTCCGGGACAGGGGGGAATCAGCCCCAGCATTTT
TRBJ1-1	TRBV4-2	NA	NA	CASSQEDGHEAFF	TGTGCCAGCAGCCAAGAAGATGGGCATGAAGCTTTCTTT
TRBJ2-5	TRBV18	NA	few	CASSPVGQRETQYF	TGTGCCAGCTCCCCGGTCGGACAGAGAGAGACCCAGTACTTC
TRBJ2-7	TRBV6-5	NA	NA	CASSYTGHVTEQYF	TGTGCCAGCAGTTACACGGGCCACGTAACCGAGCAGTACTTC
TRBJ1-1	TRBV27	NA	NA	CASSWIRRTGQNTEAFF	TGTGCCAGCAGTTGGATTCGGCGAACAGGCCAGAACACTGAAGCTTTCTTT
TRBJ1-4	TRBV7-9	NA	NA	CASSLGGQGTNEKLFF	TGTGCCAGCAGCTTAGGGGGGCAGGGAACTAATGAAAAACTGTTTTTT
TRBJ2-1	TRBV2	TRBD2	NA	CASSLYSGSYNEQFF	TGTGCCAGCAGTCTATATAGCGGGAGCTACAATGAGCAGTTCTTC
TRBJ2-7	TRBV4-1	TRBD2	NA	CASSQGGGIAYEQYF	TGCGCCAGCAGCCAGGGCGGGGGGATTGCCTACGAGCAGTACTTC
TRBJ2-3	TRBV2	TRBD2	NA	CASGREGVVPDTQYF	TGTGCCAGCGGGAGGGAAGGGGTAGTCCCAGATACGCAGTATTTT